Presented here are 9 T cell receptor beta chains from one specimen sequenced in a study of T cell responses to AZD1222 COVID-19 vaccine. The data were produced by immunoSEQ multiplex PCR, yet TCRdb's version contains in-frame clones alone and is incomplete. Of roughly 170,000 clones listed, approximately 90% are singletons. This specimen consisted of peripheral blood, obtained on day 0 of AZD1222 vaccination. The receptors originated from an adult in good health.

The chain uses TRBV11-1 and TRBJ2-3, with D possibly being TRBD2 (5 bases). This CDR3 is 15 amino acids long. Germline V CDR1 and CDR2: SGHAT, FQDESV (reference sequence). V lost 3 bases and J lost 0, with 10 bases in between. In DNA form, the CDR3 reads TGTGCCAGCAGCTTCCTGCGGGCCAGCACAGATACGCAGTATTTT. Protein sequence: CASSFLRASTDTQYF. The variable domain in full, with the rest retrieved from reference TRBV11-1 and TRBJ2-3, is EAEVAQSPRYKITEKSQAVAFWCDPISGHATLYWYRQILGQGPELLVQFQDESVVDDSQLPKDRFSAERLKGVDSTLKIQPAELGDSAMYLCASSFLRASTDTQYFGPGTRLTVL.

V gene TRBV9 combines with J gene TRBJ2-7; TRBD1 aligns across 7 bases. The CDR3 is made up of 14 amino acids. The V segment lost 3 bases and the J segment 4 bases; nucleotides outside the gene matches: 7. The germline gives CDR1 SGDLS, CDR2 YYNGEE. CDR3 DNA sequence: TGTGCCAGCAGCGCACGACAGGGATCTTACGAGCAGTACTTC. Its translation is CASSARQGSYEQYF.

The chain links TRBV3-1 (or the pseudogene TRBV3-2) to TRBJ2-1; TRBD2 matches 8 bases. CDR3 size: 22 residues. Losses at the gene ends were 1 base for V and 2 bases for J; bases not matched to a gene: 22. Looked up from germline, CDR1 is LGHDT and CDR2 is YNNKEL (reference sequence). CDR3 in DNA: TGTGCCAGCAGCCAAGCCCCCCCCGAGCGGGGGATCTGCTCCTACACCTACAATGAGCAGTTCTTC. It codes for CASSQAPPERGICSYTYNEQFF.

The chain is built from TRBV19 and TRBJ1-4, with a weak D call TRBD1 (5 bases). The V gene's germline CDR1 is LNHDA and CDR2 SQIVND (reference sequence). Trimming pared 4 bases from V and 0 bases from J, leaving 12 bases between. The CDR3 has 16 residues. The CDR3 sequence: CASSKGWGATNEKLFF. DNA for the CDR3: TGTGCCAGTAGTAAGGGGTGGGGCGCAACTAATGAAAAACTGTTTTTT.

This chain uses TRBV19 with TRBJ1-1; a possible D gene is TRBD1 (6 bases). Germline V gene sequence: CDR1 LNHDA, CDR2 SQIVND (reference sequence). V lost 6 bases and J lost 10, with 15 bases in between. The CDR3 spans 12 residues. CDR3 nucleotides: TGTGCCAGTAGCACAGGGCTACTTGGAGCTTTCTTT. Amino acid sequence: CASSTGLLGAFF.

This chain connects TRBV11-2 to TRBJ1-3; D is possibly TRBD1 (6 bases). V lost 5 bases and J 0 bases, leaving 17 bases between the germline ends. This CDR3 has 17 amino acids. The V gene's germline CDR1 is SGHAT and CDR2 FQNNGV. CDR3 residues: CASSRRGDTLSGNTIYF. The CDR3 coding sequence is TGTGCCAGCAGCCGCCGTGGGGACACCCTCTCTGGAAACACCATATATTTT.

CDR3 DNA sequence: TGCAGCGTGGGGGACAGGGTTAGCTATGGCTACACCTTC. Translation gives CSVGDRVSYGYTF. The rearrangement links TRBV29-1 to TRBJ1-2, with 9 positions matching TRBD1. The V and J ends lost 6 bases and 4 bases, in that order; junction bases with no gene match: 6. This CDR3 is built from 13 residues. Germline CDR1 is SQVTM and CDR2 is ANQGSEA.

The rearrangement joins TRBV2 to TRBJ2-7, with D unclear. V shed 5 bases and J shed 2 bases, with 7 bases lying between them. This CDR3 contains 12 residues. Germline V gives CDR1 SNHLY, CDR2 FYNNEI. The CDR3 loop is CASSTDTYEQYF. The DNA for the CDR3 is TGTGCCAGCAGTACCGACACCTACGAGCAGTACTTC.

J is TRBJ2-3 and V is TRBV6-5; the match to TRBD2 covers 11 bases. CDR1 MNHEY and CDR2 SVGAGI come from the germline V gene. V lost 7 bases, J lost 5 bases, and 5 bases stayed unmatched. There are 14 residues in the CDR3. CDR3 nucleotide sequence: TGTGCCAGCACGCTAGCGGGGGGTGAAGATACGCAGTATTTT. Protein: CASTLAGGEDTQYF.